This T cell receptor beta chain stems from a study of control samples from healthy donors and cancer patients. The data were produced by immunoSEQ multiplex PCR, yet TCRdb's version contains in-frame clones alone and is incomplete. There are some 71,000 clones in the sample; approximately 89% occur only once, and approximately 5% lies in the top ten. Germline values: CDR1 MNHNY, CDR2 SVGAGI (reference sequence). The V and J ends lost 2 bases and 0 bases respectively, with 8 bases between them. This CDR3 has 15 amino acids. The sequencing sample was made of PBMCs. The sequence derives from a man aged 60-69 years with colorectal cancer. The chain carries TRBV6-6 and TRBJ2-4; D is possibly TRBD2 (6 bases). CDR3 in DNA: TGTGCCAGCAGTTACGGGGGGATAGCCAAAAACATTCAGTACTTC. It encodes CASSYGGIAKNIQYF.